These 13 T cell receptor beta chains originate from one sample sequenced in a study of PD-1 blockade in classical Hodgkin lymphoma. Repertoires were generated with immunoSEQ multiplex PCR, while TCRdb's copy carries only in-frame clones and drops some. This sample has tens of thousands of clones; approximately 70% occur once, and the top ten carry around 26%. Every patient was affected by relapse after autologous stem cell transplantation, while exposure to brentuximab vedotin was not uniform. The input for sequencing was peripheral blood mononuclear cells (PBMCs), taken before the second cycle of nivolumab. The source is a human donor with classical Hodgkin lymphoma.

The chain has TRBV6-5 and TRBJ1-2; D may be TRBD1 (5 bases). Germline CDR1 and CDR2: MNHEY and SVGAGI. This CDR3 has 14 residues. V lost 7 bases and J lost 7, with 19 bases in between. The CDR3 protein is CASTTRGGEGGYTF. The CDR3 DNA is TGTGCCAGCACCACTCGTGGAGGGGAGGGTGGCTACACCTTC.

J is TRBJ1-6 and V is TRBV28; the D is unclear. Germline V gives CDR1 MDHEN, CDR2 SYDVKM. Trimming took off 5 bases at V and 6 bases at J, with 14 bases between the two ends. The CDR3 length is 15 residues. The CDR3 here is CASSTNQAGNSPLHF. The CDR3 coding sequence is TGTGCCAGCAGTACAAACCAGGCGGGTAATTCACCCCTCCACTTT.

V gene TRBV29-1 combines with J gene TRBJ1-2; 8 bases are shared with TRBD1. The CDR3 is made up of 11 amino acids. Germline V gene sequence: CDR1 SQVTM, CDR2 ANQGSEA. V was pared by 3 bases and J by 10 bases, with 4 bases of the junction left unmatched. The CDR3 sequence is CSVDPGGVYTF. Here the CDR3 DNA reads TGCAGCGTTGATCCAGGGGGCGTCTACACCTTC.

The chain is built from TRBV5-4 and TRBJ1-2; 9 nucleotides agree with TRBD1. The V gene end was trimmed by 4 bases and the J gene end by 5 bases; junction bases not matched to a gene: 3. Per germline, CDR1 SGHNT and CDR2 YYREEE (reference sequence). CDR3 length equals 13 residues. Here the CDR3 reads CASSTGTGYGYTF. Written as DNA, the CDR3 is TGTGCCAGCAGCACCGGGACAGGGTATGGCTACACCTTC.

This chain joins TRBV6-5 and TRBJ1-5, with D uncertain. Per germline, CDR1 MNHEY and CDR2 SVGAGI. The CDR3 runs 13 residues. The V and J ends lost 0 bases and 7 bases respectively, with 7 bases between them. CDR3 region: CASSYSIDQPQHF. CDR3 nucleotides: TGTGCCAGCAGTTACTCGATTGACCAGCCCCAGCATTTT.

V is TRBV5-1 and J is TRBJ2-3; weak D call: TRBD1 (5 bases). CDR3 size: 11 residues. CDR1 is SGHRS, CDR2 YFSETQ, per germline. V was pared by 4 bases and J by 6 bases, with 6 bases between. In nucleotides, the CDR3 is TGCGCCAGCAGCCCAGGGGATACGCAGTATTTT. It yields the protein CASSPGDTQYF.

V gene TRBV9 combines with J gene TRBJ2-1; 9 bases are shared with TRBD2. J lost 7 bases, V lost 0 bases, and 8 bases had no gene match. This CDR3 is built from 16 residues. The germline V gene has CDR1 SGDLS and CDR2 YYNGEE. In DNA form, the CDR3 reads TGTGCCAGCAGCGTAGAGGGAGCGGGGGGCTGGAATGAGCAGTTCTTC. Amino acids: CASSVEGAGGWNEQFF.

This chain joins TRBV9 and TRBJ2-2; 10 positions match TRBD2. CDR1 and CDR2 from the germline V gene are SGDLS and YYNGEE. After removal of 2 bases from V and 4 bases from J, the junction contained 5 bases not matched to a gene. The CDR3 is 16 residues long. This CDR3 reads CASSVGLAVTTGELFF. The CDR3 bases are TGTGCCAGCAGCGTCGGACTAGCGGTAACCACCGGGGAGCTGTTTTTT.

The chain links TRBV28 to TRBJ2-1, with a tentative D call TRBD2 (6 bases). The CDR3 extends over 13 amino acids. V was clipped by 1 base and J by 13 bases, with 14 bases between them. Germline loops: CDR1 MDHEN, CDR2 SYDVKM. This chain's CDR3 is CASSLLRSGEQFF. The CDR3 coding sequence is TGTGCCAGCAGTTTATTACGTAGCGGTGAACAGTTCTTC.

The chain uses TRBV28 and TRBJ2-3; 14 bases are shared with TRBD2. The CDR3 length is 19 residues. Trimming took 7 bases from V and 2 from J; bases not matched to a gene: 14. The germline V gene has CDR1 MDHEN and CDR2 SYDVKM. CDR3: CASKTLRGGLAGDTDTQYF. CDR3 DNA sequence: TGTGCCAGCAAAACCCTAAGAGGGGGACTAGCGGGGGACACAGATACGCAGTATTTT.

This rearrangement joins TRBV7-8 to TRBJ2-7; TRBD2 matches at 7 bases. V gave up 1 base and J gave up 3 bases; unmatched junction bases: 6. Germline-derived CDR1 and CDR2 are SGHVS and FQNEAQ. The CDR3 length is 15 residues. The CDR3 coding sequence is TGTGCCAGCAGCTTAGGACTGGGGGGGTACTACGAGCAGTACGTC. Translation: CASSLGLGGYYEQYV.

The rearrangement links TRBV28 to TRBJ1-2; D is uncertain. Between the trimmed V and J ends, which lost 6 bases and 4 bases, there was a span of 12 bases. Germline CDR1 reads MDHEN; CDR2 reads SYDVKM. The CDR3 loop spans 13 amino acids. CDR3 DNA: TGTGCCAGCAGCTTACAGACCTTCTATGGCTACACCTTC. Protein: CASSLQTFYGYTF.

This CDR3 is CASSLGQDFTDTQYF. CDR3 nucleotides: TGTGCCAGCAGCTTGGGGCAGGACTTCACAGATACGCAGTATTTT. The rearrangement joins TRBV5-4 to TRBJ2-3; tentative D call: TRBD2 (5 bases). There are 15 residues in the CDR3. CDR1 is SGHNT and CDR2 is YYREEE in the germline V gene (reference sequence). The germline V and J ends were trimmed by 0 bases and 2 bases, with 10 bases remaining between them.